This note documents a single T cell receptor (beta chain) sequence. In the study's own analysis: Amplification from reference gene primers served as the basis for estimated nucleated cell counts. Produced via immunoSEQ multiplex PCR; TCRdb's table is partial and in-frame only. The V and J calls and clone size were taken over from that table, and D and trimming were inferred from the DNA. The sample shows some 200,000 clones, around 84% of them seen only once. This record belongs to a study of blood T cell repertoires in COVID-19. The trim removed 7 bases at V and 7 bases at J, leaving 15 bases unmatched. The CDR3 has 15 residues. The germline CDR1 and CDR2 sequences are MDHEN and SYDVKM.

The source material was peripheral blood. The gene calls are TRBV28 and TRBJ1-2; TRBD1 matches at 7 bases. The TCR was taken from a woman older than 75 with active or convalescent COVID-19. CDR3 loop: CASTIGTAPRSGYTF. CDR3 nucleotides: TGTGCCAGCACCATTGGGACAGCCCCAAGGAGTGGCTACACCTTC.